The present entry profiles one T cell receptor beta chain with its context. This clonotype has only a few counts. The clone's antigen remains unknown. No much larger clone exists at a distance of one base, and base qualities are not known. This entry is derived from a study of read filtering for tumor transcriptome and immune sequencing (dated by TCRdb to the early 2020s). About the full investigation: The cohort consisted of over 16 male and approximately 15 female patients, with a mean age of about 70 years and an age range of roughly 47 to 90. By revised international staging, eight or nine patients were R-ISS I, 16 were R-ISS II and over 5 were R-ISS III. After DNase treatment, whole-transcriptome libraries were prepared with the TruSeq RNA Access Library Prep Kit. Per sample, about 3.5 to 10.27 million TCR-region mapped reads were obtained with IR-seq, compared with only roughly 85 to 1,300 with RNA-seq. The study compared TCR repertoires from targeted immune repertoire sequencing and bulk whole-transcriptome sequencing run on the same bone marrow samples. As a main aim, a read-filtering strategy for immune repertoire data was addressed, with the specific question being whether clonotypes supported by a single read should be removed. Broader findings and caveats from the paper: Rather than purified T cells, the sorted CD138-negative fraction was a mixed bone marrow immune population. In IR-seq, roughly 79% of clonotypes but roughly 3.5% of total reads were represented by single-read clonotypes, whereas in RNA-seq, about 69% of clonotypes and almost 45% of reads were represented by single-read clonotypes. The correlation between IR-seq and RNA-seq shared clonotype proportions was increased by removal of single-read clonotypes. Compared with RNA-seq, IR-seq captured clonotypes at much higher depth and more reliably, and a smaller IR-seq throughput was enough to identify most shared clonotypes.

Starting from 400 ng RNA, TCR libraries were constructed with the Immunoverse kit using molecular barcoded adaptors that cover the alpha/delta and beta/gamma chains. TCR library preparation was performed with the same RNA that was used for transcriptome sequencing. An Illumina HiSeq 4000 with 2 x 150 cycles was used to sequence the TCR libraries. The published analysis was carried out like this. Using MiXCR, which included quality filtering and error correction, TCR reads were aligned to human V, D, J and C references and then assembled into CDR3 clonotypes. Clonotype counts and gene usage diversity were analyzed with the tcR package in R. For inspection of raw mapping reads, RNA-seq reads were mapped by STAR aligner version 2.5.3a onto GRCh37 of the human genome. To test how sequencing depth affects detected clonotypes, IR-seq fastq files were randomly downsampled with Seqtk 1.3. The public reads were quality trimmed at Q25 with fastp and then assembled into clones with MiXCR by TCRdb, keeping productive beta chains. Identical CDR3 proteins give one entry, which carries the most common genes and DNA. These V and J calls rely on TCRdb rather than the paper's analysis. The sample profile shows 49,000 or so distinct CDR3 sequences; approximately 12% of them were found once. The ten biggest clones cover 13% to 15% of the sample.

Each patient had bone marrow sampled at the time of active disease. Ficoll-Hypaque density gradient centrifugation was used to isolate bone marrow mononuclear cells. To remove myeloma plasma cells, the cells were labeled with CD138 magnetic microbeads on a MACS separator, and CD138-negative cells were then collected by negative selection. Purity of the isolated cells was checked by flow cytometry on an Attune NxT using CD138 antibodies. TRIzol reagent was used to extract total RNA, and a NanoDrop spectrophotometer was used to quantify the extracted RNA. For each patient, paired RNA-seq and IR-seq were run on the CD138-negative bone marrow sample from that patient. From the germline V gene, CDR1 is SNHLY and CDR2 is FYNNEI. The cysteine opens and the phenylalanine closes a CDR3 of 15 amino acids. CDR3 DNA only is kept here, 45 bases in frame from base 1. Cut back by 3 bases and 0 bases, the V and J ends lie 9 bases apart.

The sequencing input was a population of CD138-negative cells sorted from bone marrow. Reading the label with the study, this specimen's cell subset or site is: bone marrow mononuclear cells depleted of CD138+ plasma/myeloma cells by negative magnetic selection. Here the chain combines TRBV2 and TRBJ1-3; confidence is insufficient to name the D gene. The receptor comes from a donor aged 40 or over with multiple myeloma. The CDR3 has the sequence CASSDGPSSGNTIYF. At the DNA level, the sequence is TGTGCCAGCAGTGATGGACCTTCCTCTGGAAACACCATATATTTT.